This paragraph covers one T cell receptor beta chain sequence. The sample originates from a study of CD8 T cells in Susac syndrome. RNA, at about 0.45 to 1 ug, was reverse transcribed with random hexamers. Amplification of TCR beta CDR3 used immunoSEQ multiplex PCR across 54 Vbeta and 13 Jbeta. TCRdb called the immunoSEQ multiplex PCR reads again in MiXCR, with one record for every CDR3 protein. The sample lists approximately 150,000 distinct CDR3 sequences; approximately 93% were seen once. CDR1 is GTSNPN, CDR2 SVGIG, per germline (reference sequence). V was pared by 3 bases and J by 6 bases, with 15 bases of the junction left unmatched. The CDR3 runs to 19 residues.

This rearrangement joins TRBV30 to TRBJ2-2, with 14 bases identical to TRBD2. The specimen sequenced was CD4+ T cells from PBMCs. The receptor's source is a human donor in good health. Here the CDR3 reads CAWSTSRKGLAGAAGELFF. The CDR3 DNA is TGTGCCTGGAGCACTTCCCGAAAGGGACTAGCGGGAGCGGCCGGGGAGCTGTTTTTT. Drawing the rest from reference TRBV30 and TRBJ2-2, the complete variable domain is SQTIHQWPATLVQPVGSPLSLECTVEGTSNPNLYWYRQAAGRGLQLLFYSVGIGQISSEVPQNLSASRPQDRQFILSSKKLLLSDSGFYLCAWSTSRKGLAGAAGELFFGEGSRLTVL.